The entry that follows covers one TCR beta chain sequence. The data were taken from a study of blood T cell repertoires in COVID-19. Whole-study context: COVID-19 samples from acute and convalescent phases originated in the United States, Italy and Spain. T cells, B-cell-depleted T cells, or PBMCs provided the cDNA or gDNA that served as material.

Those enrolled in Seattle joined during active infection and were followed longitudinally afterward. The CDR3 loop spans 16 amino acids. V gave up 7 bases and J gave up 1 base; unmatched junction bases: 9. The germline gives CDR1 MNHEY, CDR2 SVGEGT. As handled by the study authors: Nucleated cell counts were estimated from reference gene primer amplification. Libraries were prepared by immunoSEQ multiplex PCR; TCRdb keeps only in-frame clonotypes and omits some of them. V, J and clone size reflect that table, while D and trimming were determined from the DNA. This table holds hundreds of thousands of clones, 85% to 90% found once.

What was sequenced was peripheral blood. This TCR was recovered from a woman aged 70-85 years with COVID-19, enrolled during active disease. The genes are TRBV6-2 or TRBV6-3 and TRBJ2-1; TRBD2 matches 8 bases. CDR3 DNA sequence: TGTGCCAGCACCCCGGGGGGGGGCCGGTCCTACAATGAGCAGTTCTTC. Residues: CASTPGGGRSYNEQFF.